This TCR beta chain was captured by sequencing in a study of blood T cell repertoires in COVID-19. As for the study in general: There were acute and convalescent COVID-19 samples, and they came from the United States, Italy and Spain. The analysed material was cDNA or gDNA that came from T cells, B-cell-depleted T cells, or PBMCs.

Authors' data handling: Reference gene primers were amplified, and this amplification served to estimate nucleated cell counts. Assay: immunoSEQ multiplex PCR; the TCRdb copy retains only in-frame clones and omits some. That table is the source of V, J and clone size, and D and trimming were worked out from the DNA. The repertoire holds about 110,000 clones, around 90% seen once, with under 5.5% in the top ten. The CDR3 is 14 residues long. The V end lost 4 bases, the J end lost 0 bases, and 9 bases lay between the germline ends. Germline-derived CDR1 and CDR2 are LNHDA and SQIVND (reference sequence).

This chain uses TRBV19 with TRBJ2-5; a weak D match, TRBD1 (5 bases). Sample: peripheral blood. This receptor was taken from a man aged 35 to 55 with active or convalescent COVID-19. The CDR3 sequence is CASSTPGNQETQYF. The CDR3 DNA follows: TGTGCCAGTAGTACCCCAGGGAACCAAGAGACCCAGTACTTC.